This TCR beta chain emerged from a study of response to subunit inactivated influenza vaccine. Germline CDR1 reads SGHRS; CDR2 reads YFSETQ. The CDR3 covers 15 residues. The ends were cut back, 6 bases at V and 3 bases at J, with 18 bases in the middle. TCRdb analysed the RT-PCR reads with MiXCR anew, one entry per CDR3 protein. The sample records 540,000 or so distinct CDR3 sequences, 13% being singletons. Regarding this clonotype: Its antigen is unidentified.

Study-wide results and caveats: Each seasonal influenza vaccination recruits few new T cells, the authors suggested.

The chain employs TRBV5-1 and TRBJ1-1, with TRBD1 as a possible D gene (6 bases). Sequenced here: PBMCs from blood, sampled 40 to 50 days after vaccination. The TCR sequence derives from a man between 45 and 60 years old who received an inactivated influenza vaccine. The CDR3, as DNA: TGCGCCAGCACTATGAGGGGGGGGTTAGACACTGAAGCTTTCTTT. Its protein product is CASTMRGGLDTEAFF.